Below, 30 T cell receptor beta chains from the same sample are listed, as sequenced in a study of blood T cell repertoires in COVID-19. The method was immunoSEQ multiplex PCR; TCRdb's version includes in-frame clones alone and lacks a portion of them. This sample yields around 260,000 clones, of which 87% are seen a single time; less than 1.6% belongs to the top ten. Specimen: peripheral blood. The receptor set was obtained from a middle-aged woman who had recovered from COVID-19.

The chain uses TRBV12-5 and TRBJ2-3; TRBD2 aligns across 12 bases. Germline V gene lookup returns CDR1 LGHNT and CDR2 FRNRAP. CDR3 length: 20 amino acids. Trimming at V came to 0 bases and at J to 5 bases, leaving 15 bases not matched to a gene. CDR3 DNA: TGTGCTAGTGGTTTGGTCACACTAGCGGGGGGCCTAGAAGTGTTAGATACGCAGTATTTT. Encoded protein: CASGLVTLAGGLEVLDTQYF. The variable domain in full, completed from reference TRBV12-5 and TRBJ2-3, reads DARVTQTPRHKVTEMGQEVTMRCQPILGHNTVFWYRQTMMQGLELLAYFRNRAPLDDSGMPKDRFSAEMPDATLATLKIQPSEPRDSAVYFCASGLVTLAGGLEVLDTQYFGPGTRLTVL.

The chain uses TRBV27 and TRBJ1-1; maybe TRBD1 (6 bases). Germline V gives CDR1 MNHEY, CDR2 SMNVEV (reference sequence). There are 14 residues in the CDR3. The ends were cut back, 6 bases at V and 3 bases at J, with 14 bases in the middle. As DNA, the CDR3 is TGTGCCAGCAGCCTGGGGGGGACACACACTGAAGCTTTCTTT. This sequence encodes CASSLGGTHTEAFF.

DNA of the CDR3: TGTGCCAGCAGCCAGGCCTCCCGACAGGCCTATGGCTACACCTTC. Translation gives CASSQASRQAYGYTF. The chain joins TRBV3-1 (or the pseudogene TRBV3-2) to TRBJ1-2; D may be TRBD1 (6 bases). V lost 3 bases to trimming and J lost 4 bases, with 15 bases between them. Germline lookup yields CDR1 LGHDT and CDR2 YNNKEL (reference sequence). The CDR3 is 15 amino acids.

The chain joins TRBV14 to TRBJ1-6; no clear D. This CDR3 contains 16 residues. Germline assignment: CDR1 SGHDN and CDR2 FVKESK. Trimming pared 4 bases from V and 5 bases from J, leaving 15 bases between. The CDR3 DNA follows: TGTGCCAGCAGCCCCCTGGGAGGTGAGGATAATTCACCCCTCCACTTT. It is translated as CASSPLGGEDNSPLHF.

V gene TRBV13 combines with J gene TRBJ1-4; 9 nucleotides agree with TRBD1. CDR1 and CDR2 from the germline V gene are PRHDT and FYEKMQ (reference sequence). The CDR3 spans 14 residues. V shed 6 bases and J 8 bases; nucleotides not matched to a gene: 7. The CDR3 spells CASRGQGSGEKLFF. The CDR3 DNA reads as TGTGCCAGCAGGGGACAGGGCTCAGGCGAAAAACTGTTTTTT. Supplemented by reference TRBV13 and TRBJ1-4, the full variable domain reads AAGVIQSPRHLIKEKRETATLKCYPIPRHDTVYWYQQGPGQDPQFLISFYEKMQSDKGSIPDRFSAQQFSDYHSELNMSSLELGDSALYFCASRGQGSGEKLFFGSGTQLSVL.

The V call is TRBV5-5, the J call TRBJ1-1; no definite D call. The V end lost 6 bases, the J end lost 0 bases, and 18 bases lay between the germline ends. CDR1 and CDR2 (germline): SGHKS, YYEKEE (reference sequence). The CDR3 is made up of 16 amino acids. The CDR3 is CASTLPIISLNTEAFF. The CDR3 bases are TGTGCCAGCACCCTACCTATCATCTCCCTGAACACTGAAGCTTTCTTT.

A single count supports this clone. V and J are TRBV20-1 and TRBJ1-2; tentatively, D is TRBD1 (5 bases). Germline V lookup: CDR1 DFQATT, CDR2 SNEGSKA (reference sequence). The CDR3 is made up of 13 amino acids. Trimming pared 3 bases from V and 3 bases from J, leaving 11 bases between. In DNA, the CDR3 is TGCAGTGCTAGTTTGCGGGGCTACTATGGCTACACCTTC. Its protein product is CSASLRGYYGYTF.

The V call is TRBV5-4, the J call TRBJ2-4; weak D call: TRBD2 (6 bases). The V and J ends lost 5 bases and 9 bases respectively, with 15 bases between them. Germline V CDR1 and CDR2: SGHNT, YYREEE (reference sequence). This CDR3 is built from 13 residues. For the CDR3, the DNA is TGTGCCAGCAGGGGTTCAAGGGGAGGCATTCAGTACTTC. It translates to CASRGSRGGIQYF.

The chain recombines TRBV7-8 with TRBJ1-5; 7 nucleotides align to TRBD1. In germline, CDR1 is SGHVS, CDR2 FQNEAQ. This CDR3 has 14 residues. After removal of 5 bases from V and 3 bases from J, the junction contained 4 bases not matched to a gene. The CDR3 protein is CASSVGTVNQPQHF. The CDR3 DNA reads TGTGCCAGCAGCGTGGGGACAGTCAATCAGCCCCAGCATTTT.

This clone was seen once. This sequence joins TRBV5-1 and TRBJ1-2; 8 bases fit TRBD1. CDR1 is SGHRS, CDR2 YFSETQ, per germline. This CDR3 comprises 14 residues. V shed 4 bases and J 4 bases; nucleotides not matched to a gene: 6. This CDR3 reads CASSAGTGVYGYTF. CDR3 bases: TGCGCCAGCAGCGCCGGGACAGGTGTCTATGGCTACACCTTC.

The V gene is TRBV18, the J gene TRBJ1-2; possibly TRBD1 for D (5 bases). Germline V gene lookup returns CDR1 KGHSH and CDR2 LQKENI. The CDR3 has 15 residues. Trimming shortened V by 6 bases and J by 4 bases, and 18 bases separated the two germline ends. CDR3 amino acids: CASSYRTSPSYGYTF. Here the CDR3 DNA reads TGTGCCAGCTCTTACCGGACATCCCCATCCTATGGCTACACCTTC.

J is TRBJ1-2 and V is TRBV14; 7 bases fit TRBD1. This CDR3 is 13 amino acids long. Germline-derived CDR1 and CDR2 are SGHDN and FVKESK. Losses at the gene ends were 3 bases for V and 5 bases for J; bases not matched to a gene: 3. CDR3 coding DNA: TGTGCCAGCAGCCAGGGGACAGTTTATGGCTACACCTTC. It is translated as CASSQGTVYGYTF. The variable domain in full, completed from reference TRBV14 and TRBJ1-2, reads EAGVTQFPSHSVIEKGQTVTLRCDPISGHDNLYWYRRVMGKEIKFLLHFVKESKQDESGMPNNRFLAERTGGTYSTLKVQPAELEDSGVYFCASSQGTVYGYTFGSGTRLTVV.

The V and J genes are TRBV4-3 and TRBJ1-2; 7 bases are shared with TRBD1. Trimming cost V 0 bases and J 4 bases; bases outside gene matches: 2. This CDR3 is built from 14 residues. The germline V gene encodes CDR1 LGHNA and CDR2 YSLEER. CDR3: CASSQDWDSYGYTF. CDR3 nucleotides: TGCGCCAGCAGCCAAGATTGGGACAGCTATGGCTACACCTTC.

The rearrangement joins TRBV5-1 to TRBJ1-1; D is ambiguous. The CDR3 is made up of 13 amino acids. Germline CDR1 reads SGHRS; CDR2 reads YFSETQ. The V gene lost 4 bases and the J gene lost 0 bases, with 7 bases spanning the gap. CDR3 nucleotide sequence: TGCGCCAGCAGCGGAACAGTGAACACTGAAGCTTTCTTT. Translating gives CASSGTVNTEAFF. Variable domain in full (rest from reference TRBV5-1 and TRBJ1-1): KAGVTQTPRYLIKTRGQQVTLSCSPISGHRSVSWYQQTPGQGLQFLFEYFSETQRNKGNFPGRFSGRQFSNSRSEMNVSTLELGDSALYLCASSGTVNTEAFFGQGTRLTVV.

The chain joins TRBV5-1 to TRBJ2-3; TRBD1 is a possible D gene (5 bases). The CDR3 is 12 residues long. The V and J ends lost 7 bases and 1 base respectively, with 7 bases between them. The V gene's germline CDR1 is SGHRS and CDR2 YFSETQ. CDR3 loop: CASGRGTDTQYF. In nucleotides, the CDR3 is TGCGCCAGCGGCAGGGGCACAGATACGCAGTATTTT. The variable domain in full, completed from reference TRBV5-1 and TRBJ2-3, reads KAGVTQTPRYLIKTRGQQVTLSCSPISGHRSVSWYQQTPGQGLQFLFEYFSETQRNKGNFPGRFSGRQFSNSRSEMNVSTLELGDSALYLCASGRGTDTQYFGPGTRLTVL.

In its sample, this clone was seen a few times. V usage is TRBV12-3 or TRBV12-4 and J usage is TRBJ1-1, with D possibly matching TRBD1 (5 bases). The V end was cut by 3 bases, the J end by 11 bases, with 10 bases between. The CDR3 extends over 11 amino acids. Here the CDR3 DNA reads TGTGCCAGCAGTTTTGGGGGGAAGGCTTTCTTT. Translation: CASSFGGKAFF.

The chain combines TRBV6-5 with TRBJ2-7; TRBD2 might be the D (5 bases). This CDR3 comprises 16 residues. V lost 0 bases, J lost 6 bases, and 18 bases lay in between. CDR1 is MNHEY and CDR2 is SVGAGI in the germline V gene. DNA for the CDR3: TGTGCCAGCAGTTACTCGGAGGCCATGGGAGTAACCGAGCAGTACTTC. It translates to CASSYSEAMGVTEQYF.

The V gene is TRBV7-9, the J gene TRBJ2-1; D ambiguous. CDR3 length: 13 amino acids. Germline V gene sequence: CDR1 SEHNR, CDR2 FQNEAQ (reference sequence). V was cut by 1 base and J by 7 bases, with 8 bases left in between. CDR3 DNA: TGTGCCAGCAGCTTAGATTCCCAGAATGAGCAGTTCTTC. Translated: CASSLDSQNEQFF.

This chain connects TRBV7-2 to TRBJ2-1, with 9 bases fitting TRBD2. CDR3 length: 17 residues. V lost 6 bases and J lost 0; bases outside the gene matches: 9. Germline values: CDR1 SGHTA, CDR2 FQGNSA. CDR3 nucleotides: TGTGCCAGCAGAGGAAGGACTAGCGTGAGCTCCTACAATGAGCAGTTCTTC. The encoded protein is CASRGRTSVSSYNEQFF.

The chain combines TRBV7-9 with TRBJ1-2; perhaps TRBD1 as D (5 bases). Germline V CDR1 and CDR2: SEHNR, FQNEAQ (reference sequence). The CDR3 contains 14 residues. Trimming stripped 5 bases from V and 4 bases from J, with 14 bases between. The CDR3 region has the DNA TGTGCCAGCAGCACCTTCAGGGAGGGCTATGGCTACACCTTC. Translating it yields CASSTFREGYGYTF.

V usage is TRBV29-1 and J usage is TRBJ2-3; TRBD2 aligns across 9 bases. The length of the CDR3 is 14 residues. Germline V gene lookup returns CDR1 SQVTM and CDR2 ANQGSEA. V lost 4 bases to trimming and J lost 6 bases; unmatched junction nucleotides: 8. The CDR3 DNA reads TGCAGCGTTGCGGCGGGGGGGACCCCCGATACGCAGTATTTT. Its translation: CSVAAGGTPDTQYF.

V is TRBV11-1 and J is TRBJ2-2, with TRBD1 as a possible D gene (5 bases). Deletions cut 5 bases from V and 2 bases from J, with 9 bases between. Germline CDR1 reads SGHAT; CDR2 reads FQDESV (reference sequence). This CDR3 spans 14 amino acids. The CDR3 DNA reads as TGTGCCAGCAGCGTCGACAGTAACACCGGGGAGCTGTTTTTT. Amino acids: CASSVDSNTGELFF.

V and J are TRBV9 and TRBJ1-2; D remains ambiguous. The V gene lost 1 base and the J gene lost 10 bases, with 11 bases spanning the gap. CDR3 size: 12 residues. Germline V CDR1 and CDR2: SGDLS, YYNGEE. CDR3 nucleotides: TGTGCCAGCAGCGTAAACAGAAGCCCCTACACCTTC. It translates to CASSVNRSPYTF.

V and J are TRBV19 and TRBJ2-7, with D hard to call. The CDR3 is 13 residues long. Germline CDR1 LNHDA, CDR2 SQIVND (reference sequence). Trimming cost V 2 bases and J 3 bases, with 8 bases left between them. CDR3 nucleotide sequence: TGTGCCAGTAGTATACGGTACCTCTACGAGCAGTACTTC. It encodes CASSIRYLYEQYF.

The rearrangement uses TRBV5-1 and TRBJ1-1; 8 bases fit TRBD1. This CDR3 contains 14 residues. The ends lost 2 bases at V and 1 base at J; junction bases unmatched: 1. In germline, CDR1 is SGHRS, CDR2 YFSETQ. The CDR3 loop is CASSFDRGNTEAFF. The CDR3, as DNA: TGCGCCAGCAGCTTCGACAGGGGGAACACTGAAGCTTTCTTT. Together with reference TRBV5-1 and TRBJ1-1, the CDR3 gives the full variable domain: KAGVTQTPRYLIKTRGQQVTLSCSPISGHRSVSWYQQTPGQGLQFLFEYFSETQRNKGNFPGRFSGRQFSNSRSEMNVSTLELGDSALYLCASSFDRGNTEAFFGQGTRLTVV.

The chain has TRBV19 and TRBJ1-4, with TRBD1 matching over 7 bases. J lost 7 bases, V lost 5 bases, and 22 bases had no gene match. Germline-derived CDR1 and CDR2 are LNHDA and SQIVND (reference sequence). The CDR3 contains 19 residues. CDR3: CASSPRQGAISPLSEKLFF. In nucleotides, the CDR3 is TGTGCCAGTAGTCCGCGACAGGGTGCGATTTCTCCTCTTAGTGAAAAACTGTTTTTT. The full variable domain, completed using reference TRBV19 and TRBJ1-4, is DGGITQSPKYLFRKEGQNVTLSCEQNLNHDAMYWYRQDPGQGLRLIYYSQIVNDFQKGDIAEGYSVSREKKESFPLTVTSAQKNPTAFYLCASSPRQGAISPLSEKLFFGSGTQLSVL.

The sample holds a few counts of this clone. At one boundary the junction diverges from the germline segment, which might be a read error. The gene calls are TRBV7-7 and TRBJ2-2, with D possibly TRBD2 on 6 matching bases. The CDR3 runs 17 residues. Germline loops: CDR1 SSHAT, CDR2 FNYEAQ (reference sequence). CDR3 nucleotides: TGTGCTAGCAGCTTAGTGGGGTCGGGGGACCCCTCCGGGGAGCTGTTTTTT. Its translation is CASSLVGSGDPSGELFF.

V and J are TRBV2 and TRBJ2-5; D gene unclear. This CDR3 region has 13 residues. Trimming cost V 1 base and J 2 bases, with 5 bases left between them. Germline values: CDR1 SNHLY, CDR2 FYNNEI. CDR3 nucleotides: TGTGCCAGCAGTGAAGGGCAGCAAGAGACCCAGTACTTC. It yields the protein CASSEGQQETQYF.

In DNA, the CDR3 is TGTGCCAGCAGCCAGGGGGGGGCTGGCACAGATACGCAGTATTTT. It is translated as CASSQGGAGTDTQYF. The chain carries TRBV3-1 (or the pseudogene TRBV3-2) and TRBJ2-3, with TRBD2 as a possible D gene (7 bases). V dropped 3 bases and J dropped 1 base, with 11 bases sitting between them. The CDR3 totals 15 residues. Germline lookup yields CDR1 LGHDT and CDR2 YNNKEL (reference sequence).

In its sample, this clone was seen a few times. The chain combines TRBV3-1 (or the pseudogene TRBV3-2) with TRBJ1-2; 7 bases are shared with TRBD1. The CDR3 contains 16 residues. Germline CDR1 reads LGHDT; CDR2 reads YNNKEL (reference sequence). V dropped 5 bases and J dropped 5; count of bases not matched to a gene: 14. The DNA of the CDR3 is TGTGCCAGCAGCGCCAACAGGGGCGAGATCTCGTATGGCTACACCTTC. Amino acids: CASSANRGEISYGYTF.